This T cell receptor beta chain was found in a study of T cell repertoires in cytomegalovirus infection. For the study at large: Matching HLA type, along with CMV infection, was indicated by public TCR beta signatures.

This clonotype has a count of ten or more. TCRdb re-analysed the reads in MiXCR, keeping a single row per CDR3 protein. The table records 480,000 or so distinct CDR3 sequences, around 11% of them present only once. The V end lost 6 bases, the J end lost 3 bases, and 18 bases lay between the germline ends. Germline CDR1 reads MNHNS; CDR2 reads SASEGT. The CDR3 loop spans 15 amino acids. The sequence derives from a human donor in good health (CMV status not recorded). Some clones in this sample may be carry-over from other donors' samples. The chain couples TRBV6-1 to TRBJ2-7; either TRBD1 or TRBD2 may supply D (7 bases each). Sequences were obtained from PBMCs. CDR3 region: CASRETGEGDYEQYF. DNA for the CDR3: TGTGCCAGCAGAGAAACAGGGGAGGGAGACTACGAGCAGTACTTC.